The 5 T cell receptor beta chains listed next were all sequenced from one sample in a study of blood T cell repertoires in COVID-19. Method: immunoSEQ multiplex PCR; TCRdb's copy keeps in-frame clones and lacks some. Of 150,000 or so clones in the sample, about 87% are singletons; the top ten hold approximately 1.4%. What was sequenced was peripheral blood. The origin of the receptors is a woman in her fifties or sixties with acute or convalescent COVID-19.

The sample holds a few counts of this clone. V gene TRBV5-4 combines with J gene TRBJ2-1, with TRBD2 as a possible D gene (7 bases). The length of the CDR3 is 13 residues. The V gene lost 10 bases and the J gene lost 7 bases, with 18 bases spanning the gap. Germline V gene lookup returns CDR1 SGHNT and CDR2 YYREEE (reference sequence). The CDR3 loop reads CALSRGGENEQFF. The DNA for the CDR3 is TGTGCCTTATCCCGCGGGGGCGAGAATGAGCAGTTCTTC.

The genes are TRBV14 and TRBJ2-1, with TRBD1 as a possible D gene (5 bases). The CDR3 runs to 14 residues. The V and J ends lost 4 bases and 3 bases respectively, with 10 bases between them. CDR1 and CDR2 from the germline V gene are SGHDN and FVKESK. This CDR3 reads CASSPGRGYNEQFF. The CDR3 nucleotides are TGTGCCAGCAGCCCCGGAAGGGGCTACAATGAGCAGTTCTTC.

This clone appeared a few times. The gene calls are TRBV27 and TRBJ2-7; TRBD1 matches at 9 bases. Germline CDR1 and CDR2: MNHEY and SMNVEV (reference sequence). Trimming removed 2 bases from V and 4 bases from J; junction bases left unmatched: 6. This CDR3 has 15 amino acids. The CDR3 loop reads CASSLQQGARYEQYF. The DNA for the CDR3 is TGTGCCAGCAGTTTACAACAGGGGGCAAGATACGAGCAGTACTTC.

V gene TRBV30 combines with J gene TRBJ2-1; tentative D call: TRBD2 (5 bases). The germline V and J ends were trimmed by 3 bases and 9 bases, with 21 bases remaining between them. The CDR3 extends over 15 amino acids. Germline V lookup: CDR1 GTSNPN, CDR2 SVGIG (reference sequence). The CDR3 DNA is TGTGCCTGGAGGGCCACTAGTTACGGGCACAGTGAGCAGTTCTTC. This sequence encodes CAWRATSYGHSEQFF.

This clone has a single count. V is TRBV19 and J is TRBJ2-5; 12 nucleotides line up with TRBD2. The CDR3 is 18 amino acids. The V gene end was trimmed by 2 bases and the J gene end by 5 bases; junction bases not matched to a gene: 12. CDR1 is LNHDA, CDR2 SQIVND, per germline (reference sequence). The CDR3 bases are TGTGCCAGTAGTATAAGGGGGACTAGCGGGCAAAGGGGGGAGACCCAGTACTTC. It encodes CASSIRGTSGQRGETQYF.